Below, 11 T cell receptor beta chains from the same sample are listed, as sequenced in a study of beta chain features in type 1 diabetes. Study observations and caveats: The study found moderately but significantly shorter TCRB CDR3s in all four CD4+ subsets of Type 1 diabetes patients.

Since all of the isolated RNA was reverse transcribed, expressed TCRB transcripts were what got sequenced. TCRdb's copy holds only in-frame clones and misses some; the assay was immunoSEQ multiplex PCR. The sample consists of over 200,000 clones, 9.5% to 13% of them appearing once. These receptors lack a known antigen. The material sequenced was naive CD4+ T cells from blood. The receptors here all came from a man in his thirties or forties with type 1 diabetes.

The gene calls are TRBV10-3 and TRBJ1-2; D perhaps matches TRBD1 (5 bases). Deletions cut 7 bases from V and 4 bases from J, with 13 bases between. Germline V gives CDR1 ENHRY, CDR2 SYGVKD. The CDR3 extends over 13 amino acids. The DNA for the CDR3 is TGTGCCATCAACCTCGACAGCCGCTATGGCTACACCTTC. Its translation is CAINLDSRYGYTF.

This clone was seen only a few times. The rearrangement uses TRBV19 and TRBJ1-5; D may be TRBD1 (5 bases). V lost 9 bases and J lost 2, with 17 bases in between. The CDR3 runs 15 residues. The germline V gene encodes CDR1 LNHDA and CDR2 SQIVND (reference sequence). The CDR3 sequence: CASGPRGIGNQPQHF. CDR3 sequence (DNA): TGTGCCAGCGGCCCCCGGGGGATTGGCAATCAGCCCCAGCATTTT.

This clone was seen only a few times. The chain couples TRBV7-6 to TRBJ1-1; TRBD1 might be the D (6 bases). The CDR3 extends over 14 amino acids. V lost 1 base and J lost 3, with 9 bases in between. CDR1 SGHVS and CDR2 FNYEAQ come from the germline V gene. As DNA, the CDR3 is TGTGCCAGCAGCTTAGGCCAGGGGTACACTGAAGCTTTCTTT. Translation: CASSLGQGYTEAFF.

The genes are TRBV7-9 and TRBJ1-6, with D unclear. Germline V lookup: CDR1 SEHNR, CDR2 FQNEAQ (reference sequence). The CDR3 is made up of 16 amino acids. V was pared by 0 bases and J by 0 bases, with 6 bases between. CDR3 protein: CASSLAVSSYNSPLHF. CDR3 DNA: TGTGCCAGCAGCTTAGCGGTCAGCTCCTATAATTCACCCCTCCACTTT.

As for this clone: Its ends do not fully match the called genes, so a read error is possible. This chain links TRBV7-8 with TRBJ1-1, with D unresolved. This CDR3 has 13 residues. Per germline, CDR1 SGHVS and CDR2 FQNEAQ. In DNA form, the CDR3 reads TGTGCCAGCAGCTTAGAGTCGCGCGGCACTTTCCTTTTT. It yields the protein CASSLESRGTFLF. The full variable domain, its missing parts supplied by reference TRBV7-8 and TRBJ1-1, is GAGVSQSPRYKVAKRGQDVALRCDPISGHVSLFWYQQALGQGPEFLTYFQNEAQLDKSGLPSDRFFAERPEGSVSTLKIQRTQQEDSAVYLCASSLESRGTFLFGQGTRLTVV.

This chain uses TRBV4-1 with TRBJ2-1; 16 nucleotides agree with TRBD2. CDR1 is MGHRA and CDR2 is YSYEKL in the germline V gene. There are 18 residues in the CDR3. J lost 3 bases, V lost 4 bases, and 6 bases had no gene match. CDR3 sequence reads: CASSPGLAGGRVYNEQFF. The CDR3 nucleotides are TGCGCCAGCAGCCCGGGACTAGCGGGGGGGCGGGTCTACAATGAGCAGTTCTTC.

The chain carries TRBV6-6 and TRBJ2-1, with 8 bases that match TRBD1. Germline CDR1 reads MNHNY; CDR2 reads SVGAGI (reference sequence). V trimming: 6 bases; J trimming: 9 bases; junction bases outside the gene matches: 7. This CDR3 has 13 residues. CDR3 DNA: TGTGCCAGCAGCCAACAGGGGGACGGTGAGCAGTTCTTC. Translated, it gives CASSQQGDGEQFF.

This sequence joins TRBV11-2 and TRBJ2-1; 10 bases map to TRBD2. The CDR3 extends over 15 amino acids. From germline, CDR1 is SGHAT and CDR2 FQNNGV. V trimming: 5 bases; J trimming: 1 base; junction bases outside the gene matches: 2. The CDR3 bases are TGTGCCAGCAGCCCGACTAGCGGGTCCTACAATGAGCAGTTCTTC. Amino acid sequence: CASSPTSGSYNEQFF.

The rearrangement uses TRBV28 and TRBJ2-1; 10 bases are a match to TRBD1. Germline trimming cut 8 bases from V and 10 bases from J; bases unmatched to any gene: 5. The CDR3 is made up of 12 amino acids. The germline V gene has CDR1 MDHEN and CDR2 SYDVKM. The CDR3 sequence: CASGTGVKEQFF. CDR3 nucleotide sequence: TGTGCCAGCGGGACAGGGGTAAAGGAGCAGTTCTTC.

This clone was counted only a few times. The chain carries TRBV6-5 and TRBJ2-7; 8 positions agree with TRBD1. This CDR3 region has 14 residues. The V and J ends lost 2 bases and 4 bases, in that order; junction bases with no gene match: 4. Germline CDR1 MNHEY, CDR2 SVGAGI. The CDR3 coding sequence is TGTGCCAGCAGTTACGTGGACAGGGTTTACGAGCAGTACTTC. Its protein product is CASSYVDRVYEQYF.

This clone has a handful of counts. V is TRBV7-9 and J is TRBJ2-2; D gene unclear. The V gene's germline CDR1 is SEHNR and CDR2 FQNEAQ (reference sequence). The V end was cut by 5 bases, the J end by 3 bases, with 4 bases between. This CDR3 contains 12 residues. CDR3 protein: CASSADTGELFF. CDR3 nucleotides: TGTGCCAGCAGCGCGGACACCGGGGAGCTGTTTTTT.